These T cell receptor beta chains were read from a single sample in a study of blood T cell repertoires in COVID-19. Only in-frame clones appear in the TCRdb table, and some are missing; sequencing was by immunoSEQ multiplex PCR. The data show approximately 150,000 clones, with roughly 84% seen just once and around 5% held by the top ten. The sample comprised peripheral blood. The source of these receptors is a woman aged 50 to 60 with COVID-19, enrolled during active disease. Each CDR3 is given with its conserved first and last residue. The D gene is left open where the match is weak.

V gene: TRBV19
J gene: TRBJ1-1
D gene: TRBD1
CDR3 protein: CASSPETGGNTEAFF
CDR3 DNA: TGTGCCAGTAGTCCGGAGACAGGGGGAAACACTGAAGCTTTCTTT

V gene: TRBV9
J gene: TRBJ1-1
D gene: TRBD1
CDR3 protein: CASSPTTGVLGTEAFF
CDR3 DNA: TGTGCCAGCAGCCCGACGACAGGGGTGTTGGGCACTGAAGCTTTCTTT

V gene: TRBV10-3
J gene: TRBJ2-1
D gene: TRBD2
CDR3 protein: CAISEAPSGVPNEQFF
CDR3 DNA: TGTGCCATCAGTGAGGCTCCTAGCGGGGTCCCCAATGAGCAGTTCTTC

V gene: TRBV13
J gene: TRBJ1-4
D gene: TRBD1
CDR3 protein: CASSPGTGREKLFF
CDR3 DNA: TGTGCCAGCAGCCCCGGGACAGGGCGGGAAAAACTGTTTTTT

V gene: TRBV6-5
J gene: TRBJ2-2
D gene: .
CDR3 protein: CASRRPGASGGELFF
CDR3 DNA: TGTGCCAGCAGACGTCCTGGGGCGAGCGGGGGGGAGCTGTTTTTT

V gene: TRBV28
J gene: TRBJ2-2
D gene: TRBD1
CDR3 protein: CASSGDRTNTGELFF
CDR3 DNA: TGTGCCAGCAGTGGGGACAGGACGAACACCGGGGAGCTGTTTTTT

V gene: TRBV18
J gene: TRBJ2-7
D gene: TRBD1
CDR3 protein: CASAGQVTYEQYF
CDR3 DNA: TGTGCCAGCGCGGGACAGGTTACCTACGAGCAGTACTTC

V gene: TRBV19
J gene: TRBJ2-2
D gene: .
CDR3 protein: CASSSQAINTGELFF
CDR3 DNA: TGTGCCAGTAGTTCGCAGGCGATTAACACCGGGGAGCTGTTTTTT

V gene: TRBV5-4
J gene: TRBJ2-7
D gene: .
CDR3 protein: CASSLGQGGYEQYF
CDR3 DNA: TGTGCCAGCAGCTTGGGGCAGGGTGGGTACGAGCAGTACTTC

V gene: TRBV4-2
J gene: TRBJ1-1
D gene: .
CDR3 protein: CASSQQVLGDTEAFF
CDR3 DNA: TGTGCCAGCAGCCAACAGGTCCTGGGCGACACTGAAGCTTTCTTT

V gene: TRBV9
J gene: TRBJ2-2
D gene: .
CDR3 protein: CASSAPRGALTGELFF
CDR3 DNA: TGTGCCAGCAGCGCGCCTCGGGGGGCCCTCACCGGGGAGCTGTTTTTT

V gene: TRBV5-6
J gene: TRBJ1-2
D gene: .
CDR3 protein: CASSLGQVGSYGYTF
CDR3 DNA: TGTGCCAGCAGCTTGGGACAGGTCGGTAGCTATGGCTACACCTTC

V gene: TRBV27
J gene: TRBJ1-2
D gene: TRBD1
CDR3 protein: CASSSQTGARGYTF
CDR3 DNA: TGTGCCAGCAGTTCCCAGACAGGGGCGCGAGGCTACACCTTC

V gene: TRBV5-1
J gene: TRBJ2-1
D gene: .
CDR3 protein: CASSKDTNSYNEQFF
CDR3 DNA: TGCGCCAGCAGCAAAGACACCAACTCCTACAATGAGCAGTTCTTC

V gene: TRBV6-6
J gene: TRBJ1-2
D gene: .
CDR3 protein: CASSPRGGAINDGYTF
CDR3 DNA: TGTGCCAGCAGCCCACGGGGGGGGGCGATCAACGATGGCTACACCTTC

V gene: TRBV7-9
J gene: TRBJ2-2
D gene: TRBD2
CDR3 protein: CASSLEGGIDTGELFF
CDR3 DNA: TGTGCCAGCAGCTTAGAGGGAGGGATCGACACCGGGGAGCTGTTTTTT